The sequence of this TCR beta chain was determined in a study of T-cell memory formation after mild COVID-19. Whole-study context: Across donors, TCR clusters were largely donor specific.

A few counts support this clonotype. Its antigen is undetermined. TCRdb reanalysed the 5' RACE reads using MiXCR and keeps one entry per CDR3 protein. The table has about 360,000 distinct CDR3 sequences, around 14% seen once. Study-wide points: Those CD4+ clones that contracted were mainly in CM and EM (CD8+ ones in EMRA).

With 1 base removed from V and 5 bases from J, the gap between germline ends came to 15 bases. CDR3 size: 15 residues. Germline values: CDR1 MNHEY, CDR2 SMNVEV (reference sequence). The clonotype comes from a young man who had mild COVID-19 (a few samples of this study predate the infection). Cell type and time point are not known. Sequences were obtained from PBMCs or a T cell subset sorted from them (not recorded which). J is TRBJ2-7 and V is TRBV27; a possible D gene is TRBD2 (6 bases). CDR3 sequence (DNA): TGTGCCAGCAGTTTATTGGCGGGACGAGCCGACGAGCAGTACTTC. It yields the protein CASSLLAGRADEQYF.